This TCR beta chain is drawn from a study of cytomegalovirus exposure and HLA in healthy donors. This clone was picked up a small number of times. CDR3 size: 12 residues. Germline V gives CDR1 MNHEY, CDR2 SMNVEV (reference sequence). Trimming cost V 8 bases and J 6 bases, with 13 bases left between them. The PCR made use of 60 Vbeta and 13 Jbeta primers. Only in-frame clones appear in the TCRdb table, and some are missing; sequencing was by immunoSEQ multiplex PCR. This table has about 160,000 clones, roughly 79% appearing once. This chain links TRBV27 with TRBJ1-2, with D possibly TRBD1 on 6 matching bases. Specimen: PBMCs. This TCR came from a woman aged 45-65 years in good health and CMV-seronegative. CDR3 nucleotides: TGTGCCAGCGGACAGTCTCGGGATGGCTACACCTTC. Translating it yields CASGQSRDGYTF.